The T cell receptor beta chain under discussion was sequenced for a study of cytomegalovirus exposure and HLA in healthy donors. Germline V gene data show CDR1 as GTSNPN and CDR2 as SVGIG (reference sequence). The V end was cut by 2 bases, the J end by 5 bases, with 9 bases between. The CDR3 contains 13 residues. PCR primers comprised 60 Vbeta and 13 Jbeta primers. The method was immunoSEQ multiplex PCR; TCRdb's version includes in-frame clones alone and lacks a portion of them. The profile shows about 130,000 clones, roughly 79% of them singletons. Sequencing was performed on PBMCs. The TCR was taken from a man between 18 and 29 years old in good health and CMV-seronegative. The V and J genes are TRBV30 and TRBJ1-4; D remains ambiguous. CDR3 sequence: CAWSTTGNEKLFF. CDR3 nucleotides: TGTGCCTGGAGTACGACTGGAAATGAAAAACTGTTTTTT.